This entry lists 2 T cell receptor beta chains sequenced from one sample in a study of cytomegalovirus exposure and HLA in healthy donors. With 60 Vbeta and 13 Jbeta primers, the PCR was carried out. This table comes from immunoSEQ multiplex PCR, and its TCRdb copy is limited to in-frame clones, with some not included. The sample has some 98,000 clones; about 80% are singletons. The sample comprised PBMCs. The origin of the receptors is a female donor in good health and CMV-seropositive.

This clone was seen a handful of times. The J gene is TRBJ1-1, the V gene TRBV4-1; D gene unclear. The CDR3 length is 15 residues. The V gene's germline CDR1 is MGHRA and CDR2 YSYEKL. V lost 1 base, J lost 1 base, and 10 bases lay in between. The CDR3 loop is CASSQVGFSNTEAFF. The CDR3 DNA reads as TGCGCCAGCAGCCAAGTCGGGTTTTCGAACACTGAAGCTTTCTTT.

V gene TRBV6-6 combines with J gene TRBJ1-6, with 7 bases that match TRBD1. The germline V gene encodes CDR1 MNHNY and CDR2 SVGAGI (reference sequence). The V gene end was trimmed by 2 bases and the J gene end by 6 bases; junction bases not matched to a gene: 7. The CDR3 extends over 16 amino acids. The DNA for the CDR3 is TGTGCCAGCAGTTACCTGACAGGGTATCGTAATTCACCCCTCCACTTT. The encoded protein is CASSYLTGYRNSPLHF.